A few counts support the clone carrying this TCR beta chain. At one end the junction does not follow the germline gene, possibly because of a read error. This specimen comes from a study of blood T cells in healthy people across ages. The V gene's germline CDR1 is MNHEY and CDR2 SMNVEV (reference sequence). This CDR3 comprises 12 residues. PCR was performed a second time for roughly 7 to 12 cycles using a sample-barcoded 5' primer and a J-beta primer mix. Through a template-switch adaptor with 12 random nucleotides, each cDNA molecule received a tag. MiXCR was run by TCRdb on the 5' RACE reads, yielding one entry per CDR3 protein. The sample has fewer than 800,000 distinct CDR3 sequences, roughly 25% seen once. These data are also associated with another study on T cells of mothers and their children. From that study: Donors comprised a few healthy Caucasian mothers plus their six children. Unrelated mother-child pairs always had slightly, but never significantly, lower normalized overlap than related pairs. Clones that were microchimeric and persistent were not detected among T cells.

The receptor was isolated from a boy younger than 18 in good health. The sequenced sample was blood. The chain recombines TRBV27 with TRBJ1-6; no firm D call. The CDR3 DNA is TGTGCCAGCGGTTTTATAGATTCACCCCTCCACTTT. Protein product: CASGFIDSPLHF.